One sample yielded the 15 T cell receptor beta chains listed below, sequenced in a study of blood T cell repertoires in COVID-19. TCRdb's copy holds only in-frame clones and misses some; the assay was immunoSEQ multiplex PCR. The sample holds 200,000 to 250,000 clones, around 90% seen once. Sequencing was carried out using peripheral blood. The receptor source for this set is a man aged 30 to 45 with acute or convalescent COVID-19.

The V call is TRBV28, the J call TRBJ2-7, with 10 bases matching TRBD2. Germline V gives CDR1 MDHEN, CDR2 SYDVKM. J gave up 2 bases and V 11 bases, and 9 bases lay outside the gene matches. The CDR3 totals 14 residues. This chain's CDR3 is CASKGTSEAYEQYF. As DNA, the CDR3 is TGTGCCTCAAAAGGGACTAGCGAGGCCTACGAGCAGTACTTC.

This chain connects TRBV28 to TRBJ1-5; D is perhaps TRBD1 (5 bases). This CDR3 has 14 amino acids. With 4 bases removed from V and 6 bases from J, the gap between germline ends came to 13 bases. Per the germline V gene, CDR1 is MDHEN and CDR2 is SYDVKM. CDR3 residues: CASSSPSGVQPQHF. CDR3 DNA sequence: TGTGCCAGCAGTTCCCCTTCGGGGGTTCAGCCCCAGCATTTT.

The J gene is TRBJ1-1, the V gene TRBV6-1; no clear D gene. The CDR3 loop spans 13 amino acids. The ends were cut back, 1 base at V and 5 bases at J, with 8 bases in the middle. Germline V gene lookup returns CDR1 MNHNS and CDR2 SASEGT. CDR3 residues: CASSEGPGTEAFF. As DNA, the CDR3 is TGTGCCAGCAGTGAAGGTCCGGGGACTGAAGCTTTCTTT.

This clone was seen a single time. The CDR3 bases are TGTGCCAGCAGCCAAGATATCGGTAGCACCGAGACCCAGTACTTC. It translates to CASSQDIGSTETQYF. This rearrangement joins TRBV14 to TRBJ2-5; D remains unclear. This CDR3 spans 15 amino acids. Between the trimmed V and J ends, which lost 0 bases and 5 bases, there was a span of 13 bases. The germline CDR1 and CDR2 sequences are SGHDN and FVKESK.

The genes are TRBV18 and TRBJ2-7; 8 nucleotides agree with TRBD1. CDR1 is KGHSH, CDR2 LQKENI, per germline. J lost 5 bases, V lost 4 bases, and 10 bases had no gene match. There are 15 residues in the CDR3. CDR3 DNA: TGTGCCAGCTCACTAACTGCGGACAGGGTGAACGAGCAGTACTTC. This gives the protein CASSLTADRVNEQYF.

The chain recombines TRBV7-3 with TRBJ2-1; 8 bases are a match to TRBD1. Germline V gene sequence: CDR1 SGHTA, CDR2 FQGTGA. The CDR3 totals 15 residues. V lost 5 bases and J lost 0; bases outside the gene matches: 3. Here the CDR3 reads CASSQQGGSYNEQFF. The CDR3 DNA follows: TGTGCCAGCAGCCAACAGGGGGGCTCCTACAATGAGCAGTTCTTC.

The rearrangement links TRBV19 to TRBJ1-6, with TRBD1 matching 8 bases. In germline, CDR1 is LNHDA, CDR2 SQIVND (reference sequence). The CDR3 extends over 15 amino acids. Trimming at V came to 4 bases and at J to 10 bases, leaving 9 bases not matched to a gene. CDR3 residues: CASSTTGALGSPLHF. In DNA, the CDR3 is TGTGCCAGTAGTACGACAGGGGCCTTAGGGTCACCCCTCCACTTT. Variable domain in full (rest from reference TRBV19 and TRBJ1-6): DGGITQSPKYLFRKEGQNVTLSCEQNLNHDAMYWYRQDPGQGLRLIYYSQIVNDFQKGDIAEGYSVSREKKESFPLTVTSAQKNPTAFYLCASSTTGALGSPLHFGNGTRLTVT.

This clone was observed once. V gene TRBV11-2 combines with J gene TRBJ2-3, with D perhaps matching TRBD2 (5 bases). Germline-derived CDR1 and CDR2 are SGHAT and FQNNGV. The CDR3 loop spans 13 amino acids. Deletions cut 5 bases from V and 2 bases from J, with 8 bases between. CDR3 sequence reads: CASSALVTDTQYF. CDR3 sequence (DNA): TGTGCCAGCAGCGCACTAGTCACAGATACGCAGTATTTT.

In DNA, the CDR3 is TGCGCCAGCAGCTTGGGGAGCGGGCCCTACAATGAGCAGTTCTTC. Encoded protein: CASSLGSGPYNEQFF. The chain uses TRBV5-1 and TRBJ2-1; D may be TRBD2 (6 bases). Germline loops: CDR1 SGHRS, CDR2 YFSETQ. Trimming removed 0 bases from V and 2 bases from J, with 9 bases in between. The CDR3 extends over 15 amino acids.

The J gene is TRBJ1-4, the V gene TRBV5-5; TRBD1 matches at 7 bases. CDR3 length equals 14 residues. V lost 5 bases to trimming and J lost 4 bases; unmatched junction nucleotides: 5. The germline gives CDR1 SGHKS, CDR2 YYEKEE (reference sequence). The CDR3 protein is CASRSGQLNEKLFF. As DNA, the CDR3 is TGTGCCAGCAGGTCGGGACAGCTTAATGAAAAACTGTTTTTT.

V is TRBV28 and J is TRBJ1-4, with 8 positions matching TRBD1. Germline loops: CDR1 MDHEN, CDR2 SYDVKM. The CDR3 covers 14 residues. The V and J ends lost 6 bases and 8 bases, in that order; junction bases with no gene match: 8. For the CDR3, the DNA is TGTGCCAGCAGCCCGGACAGGGTCCGGGAAAAACTGTTTTTT. It translates to CASSPDRVREKLFF. The full variable domain, with the rest looked up from reference TRBV28 and TRBJ1-4, is DVKVTQSSRYLVKRTGEKVFLECVQDMDHENMFWYRQDPGLGLRLIYFSYDVKMKEKGDIPEGYSVSREKKERFSLILESASTNQTSMYLCASSPDRVREKLFFGSGTQLSVL.

The chain couples TRBV21-1 to TRBJ2-1; the table names TRBD1, a call not compared with the DNA. TRBV21-1 is marked as a pseudogene. The CDR3 has 19 amino acids. DNA for the CDR3: TGTGCCAGCACCATTCACAGGGGGCTGTTCTCACTCTCCTACAATGAGCAGTTCTTC. This codes for CASTIHRGLFSLSYNEQFF.

The CDR3: CASKGQGERYEQYF. DNA for the CDR3: TGTGCCAGCAAGGGACAGGGGGAAAGGTACGAGCAGTACTTC. The chain employs TRBV6-6 and TRBJ2-7, with 11 bases aligning to TRBD1. Germline V gene sequence: CDR1 MNHNY, CDR2 SVGAGI (reference sequence). V gave up 7 bases and J gave up 4 bases; unmatched junction bases: 6. This CDR3 contains 14 residues.

The chain links TRBV24-1 to TRBJ2-2; 8 bases are shared with TRBD2. The germline gives CDR1 KGHDR, CDR2 SFDVKD. This CDR3 spans 16 amino acids. V shed 2 bases and J 4 bases; nucleotides not matched to a gene: 5. This CDR3 reads CATSDSTSVRTGELFF. CDR3 nucleotides: TGTGCCACCAGTGATTCGACTAGCGTACGCACCGGGGAGCTGTTTTTT.

This clone occurred once. The gene calls are TRBV30 and TRBJ2-2; TRBD2 aligns across 14 bases. The ends lost 5 bases at V and 3 bases at J; junction bases unmatched: 11. From germline, CDR1 is GTSNPN and CDR2 SVGIG (reference sequence). This CDR3 contains 18 residues. CDR3 protein: CAWGKGTSGSRYTGELFF. Here the CDR3 DNA reads TGTGCCTGGGGGAAGGGGACTAGCGGGAGTCGCTACACCGGGGAGCTGTTTTTT.